This T cell receptor (beta chain) was documented in a study of identifying expanded T cells in peripheral blood. No infections or other immune events were documented during collection. The CDR3 length is 18 residues. Trimming cost V 0 bases and J 0 bases, with 16 bases left between them. Germline V gene lookup returns CDR1 SGHRS and CDR2 YFSETQ. TCRdb keeps only in-frame clones here, not all; method: immunoSEQ multiplex PCR. The sample includes 95,000 to 100,000 clones, approximately 90% of them seen just once. The specimen was blood. This sequence originates from a person aged 18 to 75 in good health. The rearrangement joins TRBV5-1 to TRBJ2-1; D ambiguous. This CDR3 is CASSLALLVAYSYNEQFF. The DNA for the CDR3 is TGCGCCAGCAGCTTGGCCCTTCTTGTGGCGTACTCCTACAATGAGCAGTTCTTC.